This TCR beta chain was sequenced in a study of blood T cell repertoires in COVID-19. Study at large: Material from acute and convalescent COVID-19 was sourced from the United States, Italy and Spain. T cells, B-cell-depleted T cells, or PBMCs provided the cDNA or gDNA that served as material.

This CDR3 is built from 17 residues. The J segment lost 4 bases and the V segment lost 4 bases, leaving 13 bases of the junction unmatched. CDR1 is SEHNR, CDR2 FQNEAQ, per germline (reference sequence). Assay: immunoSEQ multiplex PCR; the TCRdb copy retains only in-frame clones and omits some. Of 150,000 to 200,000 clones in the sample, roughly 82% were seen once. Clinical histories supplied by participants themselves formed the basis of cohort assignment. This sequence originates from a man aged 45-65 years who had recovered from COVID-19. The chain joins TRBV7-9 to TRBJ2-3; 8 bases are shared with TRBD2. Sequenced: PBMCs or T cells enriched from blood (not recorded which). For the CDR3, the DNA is TGTGCCAGCAGCTCCCGTGTGGGGCGGGGGGCCTCAGATACGCAGTATTTT. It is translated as CASSSRVGRGASDTQYF. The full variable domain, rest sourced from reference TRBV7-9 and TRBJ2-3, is DTGVSQNPRHKITKRGQNVTFRCDPISEHNRLYWYRQTLGQGPEFLTYFQNEAQLEKSRLLSDRFSAERPKGSFSTLEIQRTEQGDSAMYLCASSSRVGRGASDTQYFGPGTRLTVL.